This T cell receptor beta chain was found in a study of blood T cells in healthy people across ages (dated by TCRdb to between 2014 and 2017). Some background on the complete study: In model experiments, template switching captured about one uniquely barcoded TCR beta cDNA molecule for every two T cells. Two additional independent replicas of 1 million unique cDNA reads from the same blood draw were analyzed for two donors (one aged 18 to 29 and one aged 80 or older). Donors were grouped into four age groups: young (average approximately 15 years), middle-aged (roughly 40), aged (over 55) and long-lived (around 80). Age-related changes in TCR beta repertoire diversity were measured in the study by deep sequencing normalized with unique cDNA molecular identifiers. To avoid experimental bias, donors of different ages were randomly spread across the sequencing lanes. Study-wide conclusions, independent of this receptor: Estimates of total diversity from one million sequenced T cells were regarded as lower bounds and underestimates. Bulk unsorted PBMC profiling prevented conclusive comparison of naive and antigen-experienced compartments. The long-lived group showed more naive CD4+ T cells, fewer expanded clones and increased TCR diversity than the aged group, suggesting age selection. There was a strong correlation between observed TCR beta diversity and the percentage of naive T cells measured by flow cytometry. Because donor CMV infection status was unknown, age-related changes in expanded clonotypes were potentially confounded. Observed TCR beta diversity per million T cells fell roughly linearly with age, and a significant reduction was already apparent by age around 40.

Library prep was done by 5' RACE. Sequencing took place on an Illumina HiSeq 2500. A second PCR of roughly 7 to 11 cycles was performed with a sample-barcoded 5' primer and a J-beta primer mix. A unique molecular identifier was introduced onto each TCR beta cDNA molecule by a template-switch 5' adaptor carrying 12 random nucleotides. Each sample yielded at least 3 million CDR3-containing paired-end reads. First-strand cDNA was synthesized from all RNA with the Mint cDNA synthesis kit, primed by a TRBC-specific oligonucleotide. All cDNA was treated with uracil-DNA glycosylase and then went through a first 18-cycle PCR with the universal primers M1SS and BC2_uni_R. Under the source paper's analysis protocol: Normalization of each sample was performed by random selection of 1 million high-quality reads, each carrying a distinct molecular identifier. Instead of being binned into consensus sequences, reads with shared molecular identifiers were discarded. CDR3 identification, clonotype clustering and error correction used MiTCR with a Q25 quality threshold and the strictest error-elimination algorithm. A nonparametric unseen species model with Euler transformation was used to estimate lower-bound total TCR beta diversity. TCRdb passed the public sequencing reads through fastp at Q25 and MiXCR, retaining productive beta sequences. Rows are combined by CDR3 protein, so each entry shows the most common genes and DNA. TCRdb, not the authors, supplied the V and J calls. The sample records 650,000 to 800,000 distinct CDR3 sequences, 40% to 50% of which are singletons. The ten largest clones take up roughly 19% of the sample.

This clonotype showed up just a few times. The antigen this receptor binds is unknown. No base quality values were provided; no much bigger clone lies one nucleotide off. Systemically healthy Caucasian individuals from Russia, some 38 in total and aged about 6 to 90 years, were included as donors. Each donor gave approximately 9.3 milliliters of peripheral blood, collected into EDTA-treated Vacutainer tubes. Ficoll-Paque density-gradient centrifugation was used to isolate PBMCs, with at least 6.5 million per sample. Total RNA, at least 6 micrograms per sample, was extracted from PBMCs with Trizol reagent. For every donor, an aliquot of PBMCs went through flow cytometry to measure the percentages of naive CD45RAhigh/CD27high T cells. The CDR1 and CDR2 encoded by the germline V gene are SGHVS and FQNEAQ. V loses 1 base, J loses 10 bases, and the germline ends lie 17 bases apart. Reading from cysteine to phenylalanine, the CDR3 counts 14 amino acids. Only the CDR3 DNA is retained, 42 bases long and in frame from the first base.

Sequenced: blood. The sequence is built from TRBV7-8 and TRBJ2-7; the D gene is unclear. The TCR was taken from a man between 60 and 75 years old in good health. This receptor has the CDR3 CASSLGVGLSIQYF. In nucleotides, the sequence is TGTGCCAGCAGCTTAGGTGTAGGCCTATCTATTCAGTACTTC.